This T cell receptor (beta chain) was profiled in a study of blood T cell repertoires in COVID-19. V lost 6 bases, J lost 4 bases, and 9 bases lay in between. This CDR3 is 13 amino acids long. Clones were sequenced by immunoSEQ multiplex PCR, and TCRdb holds only the in-frame ones, with some missing. Of over 100,000 clones listed, around four fifths are singletons. The chain joins TRBV12-3 or TRBV12-4 to TRBJ2-2; the D gene is possibly TRBD2 (5 bases). The sequenced sample was peripheral blood. The clonotype comes from a woman in her sixties or seventies with acute or convalescent COVID-19. CDR3 bases: TGTGCCAGCAGCGGAGGAACCACCGGGGAGCTGTTTTTT. This encodes CASSGGTTGELFF.